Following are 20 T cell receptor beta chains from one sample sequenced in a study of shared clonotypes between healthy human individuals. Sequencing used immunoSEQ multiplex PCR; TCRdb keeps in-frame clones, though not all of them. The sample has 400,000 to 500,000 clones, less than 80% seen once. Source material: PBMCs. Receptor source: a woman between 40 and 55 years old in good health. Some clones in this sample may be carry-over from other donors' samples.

CDR3 protein: CASSVRGLNYGYTF. The CDR3 region has the DNA TGTGCCAGCAGTGTCAGGGGGCTGAACTATGGCTACACCTTC. The genes are TRBV6-1 and TRBJ1-2, with 8 nucleotides matching TRBD1. Per germline, CDR1 MNHNS and CDR2 SASEGT. The CDR3 consists of 14 residues. V lost 4 bases to trimming and J lost 2 bases; unmatched junction nucleotides: 3.

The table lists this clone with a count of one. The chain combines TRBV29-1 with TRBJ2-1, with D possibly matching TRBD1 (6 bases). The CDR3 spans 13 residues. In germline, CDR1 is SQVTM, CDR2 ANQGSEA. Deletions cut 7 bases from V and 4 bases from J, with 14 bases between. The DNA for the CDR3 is TGCAGCGGTATAGGACAGAGATACAATGAGCAGTTCTTC. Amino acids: CSGIGQRYNEQFF.

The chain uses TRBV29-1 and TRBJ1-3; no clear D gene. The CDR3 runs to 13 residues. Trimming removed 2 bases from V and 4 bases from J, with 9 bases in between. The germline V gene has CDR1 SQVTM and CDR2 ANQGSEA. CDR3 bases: TGCAGCGTTGAATCCCTGGCCGGAAACACCATATATTTT. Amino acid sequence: CSVESLAGNTIYF.

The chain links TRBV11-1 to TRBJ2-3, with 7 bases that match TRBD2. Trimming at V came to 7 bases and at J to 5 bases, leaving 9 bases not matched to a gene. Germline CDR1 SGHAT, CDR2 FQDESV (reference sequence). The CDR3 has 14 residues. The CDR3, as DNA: TGTGCCAGCACCCCTGCGGGAGTAATAGATACGCAGTATTTT. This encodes CASTPAGVIDTQYF.

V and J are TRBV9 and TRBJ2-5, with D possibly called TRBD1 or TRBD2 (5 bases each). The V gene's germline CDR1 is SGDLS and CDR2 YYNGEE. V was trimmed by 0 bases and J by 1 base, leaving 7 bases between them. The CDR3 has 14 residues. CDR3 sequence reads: CASSVAGGQETQYF. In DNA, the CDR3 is TGTGCCAGCAGCGTAGCTGGGGGCCAAGAGACCCAGTACTTC.

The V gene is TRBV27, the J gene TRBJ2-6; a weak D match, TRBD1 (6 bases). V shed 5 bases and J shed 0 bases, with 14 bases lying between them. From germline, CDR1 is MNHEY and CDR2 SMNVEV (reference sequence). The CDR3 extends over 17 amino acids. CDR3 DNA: TGTGCCAGCAGTACCCGGACAGCCCTCTCTGGGGCCAACGTCCTGACTTTC. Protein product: CASSTRTALSGANVLTF.

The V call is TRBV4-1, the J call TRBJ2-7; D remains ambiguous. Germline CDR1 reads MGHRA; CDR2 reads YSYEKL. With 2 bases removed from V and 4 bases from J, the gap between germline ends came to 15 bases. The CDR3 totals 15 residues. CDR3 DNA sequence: TGCGCCAGCAGCCAACTCCTCGTCCAACCTTACGAGCAGTACTTC. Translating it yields CASSQLLVQPYEQYF.

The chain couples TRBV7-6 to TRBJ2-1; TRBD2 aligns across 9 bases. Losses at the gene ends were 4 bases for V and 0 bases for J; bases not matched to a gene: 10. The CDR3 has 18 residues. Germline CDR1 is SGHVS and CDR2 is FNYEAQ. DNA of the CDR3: TGTGCCAGCAGCTCCCTCGGGGTAGCGGGAGTCTCCTACAATGAGCAGTTCTTC. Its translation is CASSSLGVAGVSYNEQFF.

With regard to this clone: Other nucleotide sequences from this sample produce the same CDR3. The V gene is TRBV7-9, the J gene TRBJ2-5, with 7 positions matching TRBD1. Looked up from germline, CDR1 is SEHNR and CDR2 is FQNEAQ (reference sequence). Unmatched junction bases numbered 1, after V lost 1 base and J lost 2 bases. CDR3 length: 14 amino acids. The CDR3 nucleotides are TGTGCCAGCAGCTTAGGGACAGGACAAGAGACCCAGTACTTC. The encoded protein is CASSLGTGQETQYF.

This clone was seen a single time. DNA for the CDR3: TGCGCCAGCAGCTTGGACAGGGACTCCTACGAGCAGTACTTC. Translating gives CASSLDRDSYEQYF. The chain is built from TRBV5-1 and TRBJ2-7, with a tentative D call TRBD1 (6 bases). The V and J ends lost 0 bases and 0 bases respectively, with 7 bases between them. Germline V gives CDR1 SGHRS, CDR2 YFSETQ. This CDR3 contains 14 residues.

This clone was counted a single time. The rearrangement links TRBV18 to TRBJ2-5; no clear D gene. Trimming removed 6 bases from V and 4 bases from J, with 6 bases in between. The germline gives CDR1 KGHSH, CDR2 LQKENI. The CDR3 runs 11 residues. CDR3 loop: CASSDVETQYF. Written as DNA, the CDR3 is TGTGCCAGCTCGGACGTAGAGACCCAGTACTTC.

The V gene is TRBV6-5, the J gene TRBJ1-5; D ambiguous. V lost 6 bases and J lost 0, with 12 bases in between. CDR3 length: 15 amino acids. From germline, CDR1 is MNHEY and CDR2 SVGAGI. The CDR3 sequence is CASSPHTSSNQPQHF. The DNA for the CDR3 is TGTGCCAGCAGCCCACACACGAGTAGCAATCAGCCCCAGCATTTT.

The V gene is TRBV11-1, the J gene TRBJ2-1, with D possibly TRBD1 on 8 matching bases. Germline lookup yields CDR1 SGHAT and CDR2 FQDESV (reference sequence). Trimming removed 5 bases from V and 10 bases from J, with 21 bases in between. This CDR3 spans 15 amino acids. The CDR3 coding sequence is TGTGCCAGCAGCGACAGGGGAGGGGTTCAAGAGGAGCAGTTCTTC. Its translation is CASSDRGGVQEEQFF. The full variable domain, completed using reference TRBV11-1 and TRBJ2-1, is EAEVAQSPRYKITEKSQAVAFWCDPISGHATLYWYRQILGQGPELLVQFQDESVVDDSQLPKDRFSAERLKGVDSTLKIQPAELGDSAMYLCASSDRGGVQEEQFFGPGTRLTVL.

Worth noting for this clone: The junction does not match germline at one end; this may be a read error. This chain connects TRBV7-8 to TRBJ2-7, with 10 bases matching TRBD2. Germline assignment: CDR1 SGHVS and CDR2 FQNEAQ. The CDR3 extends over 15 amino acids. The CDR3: CASSQRLAGAYGQYF. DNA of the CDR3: TGTGCCAGCAGCCAGAGGCTAGCGGGGGCCTACGGGCAGTACTTC.

CDR3 sequence (DNA): TGTGCCAGCAGTTCGAGATATAGCAATCAGCCCCAGCATTTT. It encodes CASSSRYSNQPQHF. The chain is built from TRBV9 and TRBJ1-5; no clear D. Germline V gives CDR1 SGDLS, CDR2 YYNGEE. This CDR3 is 14 amino acids long. The V gene lost 5 bases and the J gene lost 0 bases, with 9 bases spanning the gap.

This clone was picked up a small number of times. CDR3 region: CASSLVRVLSGNTIYF. CDR3 bases: TGTGCCAGCAGCTTAGTGCGGGTCCTCTCTGGAAACACCATATATTTT. The chain recombines TRBV7-6 with TRBJ1-3; no firm D call. Trimming stripped 1 base from V and 0 bases from J, with 10 bases between. The CDR3 consists of 16 residues. Germline V lookup: CDR1 SGHVS, CDR2 FNYEAQ.

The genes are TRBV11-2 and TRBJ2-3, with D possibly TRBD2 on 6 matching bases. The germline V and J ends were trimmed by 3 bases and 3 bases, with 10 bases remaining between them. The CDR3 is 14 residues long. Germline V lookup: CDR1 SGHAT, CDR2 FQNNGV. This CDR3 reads CASSFAGWTDTQYF. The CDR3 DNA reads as TGTGCCAGCAGCTTCGCGGGGTGGACAGATACGCAGTATTTT.

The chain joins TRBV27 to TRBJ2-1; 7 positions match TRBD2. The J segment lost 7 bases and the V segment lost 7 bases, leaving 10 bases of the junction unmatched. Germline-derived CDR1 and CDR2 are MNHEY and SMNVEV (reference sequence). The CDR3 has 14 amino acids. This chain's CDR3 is CASKVAGEGNEQFF. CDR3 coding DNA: TGTGCCAGCAAAGTTGCGGGAGAAGGGAATGAGCAGTTCTTC.

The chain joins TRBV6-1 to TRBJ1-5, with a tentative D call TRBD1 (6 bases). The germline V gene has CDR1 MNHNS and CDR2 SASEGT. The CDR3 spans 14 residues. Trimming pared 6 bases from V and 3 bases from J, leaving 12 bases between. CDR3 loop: CASRLGGPNQPQHF. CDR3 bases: TGTGCCAGCAGGTTGGGGGGCCCCAATCAGCCCCAGCATTTT.

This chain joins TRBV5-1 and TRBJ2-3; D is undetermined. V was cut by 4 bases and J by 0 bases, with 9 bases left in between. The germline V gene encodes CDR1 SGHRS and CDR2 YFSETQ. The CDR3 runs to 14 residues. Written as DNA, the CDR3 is TGCGCCAGCAGCCCCCTATCAAGCACAGATACGCAGTATTTT. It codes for CASSPLSSTDTQYF.